This TCR beta chain was recovered during a study of T cells after posttransplantation cyclophosphamide. General study findings and limits: Donor CD8+ memory clones often dominated recipient blood repertoires at later times. TRB clonality was highly associated with recipient CMV seropositivity and reactivation. Blood and skin or GI T cell repertoires showed limited TRB overlap.

Only in-frame clones appear in the TCRdb table, and some are missing; sequencing was by immunoSEQ multiplex PCR. The sample consists of approximately 23,000 clones, roughly 82% of them appearing once. This CDR3 spans 16 amino acids. CDR1 and CDR2 from the germline V gene are SGHRS and YFSETQ. V was clipped by 4 bases and J by 4 bases; unmatched bases: 11. Worth noting for this clone: Antigen specificity is unknown.

Sequencing input: PBMCs. The TCR comes from a woman aged 55-70 years with a blood cancer, CMV-positive, and with a related stem cell donor. The rearrangement joins TRBV5-1 to TRBJ1-1; TRBD1 matches at 9 bases. Here the CDR3 DNA reads TGCGCCAGCAGCCCACTGACAGGGGGAAGGAGCACTGAAGCTTTCTTT. Its protein product is CASSPLTGGRSTEAFF.